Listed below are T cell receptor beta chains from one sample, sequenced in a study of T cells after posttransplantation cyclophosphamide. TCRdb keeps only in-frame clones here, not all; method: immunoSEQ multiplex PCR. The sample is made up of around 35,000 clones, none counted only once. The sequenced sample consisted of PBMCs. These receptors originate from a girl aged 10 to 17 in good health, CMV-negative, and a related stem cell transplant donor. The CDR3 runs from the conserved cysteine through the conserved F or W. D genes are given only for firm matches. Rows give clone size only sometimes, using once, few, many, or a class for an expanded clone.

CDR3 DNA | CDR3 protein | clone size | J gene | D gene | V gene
TGTGCCAGCAGACGGGACAGGGGACTACGGAACTATGGCTACACCTTC | CASRRDRGLRNYGYTF | many | TRBJ1-2 | TRBD1 | TRBV28
TGTGCCAGCAGCTTAGTCGAGACTAGCGGGAGCAATGAGCAGTTCTTC | CASSLVETSGSNEQFF | many | TRBJ2-1 | TRBD2 | TRBV7-6
TGCGCCAGCAGCCACTCCGGGACTAGCGGCTTCTACGAGCAGTACTTC | CASSHSGTSGFYEQYF | NA | TRBJ2-7 | TRBD2 | TRBV4-1
TGTGCCAGTAGTCTGACTGACAGGGATGATCAGCCCCAGCATTTT | CASSLTDRDDQPQHF | many | TRBJ1-5 | TRBD1 | TRBV19
TGTGCCAGCACCCGGGGGGCAACAACTGAAGCTTTCTTT | CASTRGATTEAFF | NA | TRBJ1-1 | NA | TRBV2
TGTGCCAGCAGCTTTGGGACTAGGGGCAATCAGCCCCAGCATTTT | CASSFGTRGNQPQHF | few | TRBJ1-5 | NA | TRBV5-6
TGTGCCAGCAGTGAAGCGTCGGGACAGCTCAATCAGCCCCAGCATTTT | CASSEASGQLNQPQHF | many | TRBJ1-5 | TRBD1 | TRBV6-1
TGTGCCAGCAGTGCCGGGACTAGCACAGATACGCAGTATTTT | CASSAGTSTDTQYF | medium-sized | TRBJ2-3 | NA | TRBV6-4
TGTGCCAGCAAACTGACAGGGGGCAGCACAGATACGCAGTATTTT | CASKLTGGSTDTQYF | many | TRBJ2-3 | TRBD1 | TRBV5-5
TGTGCCAGCAGTGACCCAGGGATTGACTACGAGCAGTACTTC | CASSDPGIDYEQYF | NA | TRBJ2-7 | NA | TRBV28
TGTGCCAGCAGCTTTGGGACTAGCGGGGGGGCGGGACCAGATACGCAGTATTTT | CASSFGTSGGAGPDTQYF | few | TRBJ2-3 | TRBD2 | TRBV5-6
TGTGCCAGTAGTATCGCCGGGACAGGGGGCCCCGCTAACTATGGCTACACCTTC | CASSIAGTGGPANYGYTF | many | TRBJ1-2 | TRBD1 | TRBV19
TGTGCCAGCTCACCATTCACCGGGACACCCAATGAGCAGTTCTTC | CASSPFTGTPNEQFF | NA | TRBJ2-1 | NA | TRBV18
TGCAGTGCTACTGATACGCAGTATTTT | CSATDTQYF | many | TRBJ2-3 | NA | TRBV20-1
TGCGCCAGCAGCTTGACAGGGGAATATGGCTACACCTTC | CASSLTGEYGYTF | NA | TRBJ1-2 | TRBD1 | TRBV5-1